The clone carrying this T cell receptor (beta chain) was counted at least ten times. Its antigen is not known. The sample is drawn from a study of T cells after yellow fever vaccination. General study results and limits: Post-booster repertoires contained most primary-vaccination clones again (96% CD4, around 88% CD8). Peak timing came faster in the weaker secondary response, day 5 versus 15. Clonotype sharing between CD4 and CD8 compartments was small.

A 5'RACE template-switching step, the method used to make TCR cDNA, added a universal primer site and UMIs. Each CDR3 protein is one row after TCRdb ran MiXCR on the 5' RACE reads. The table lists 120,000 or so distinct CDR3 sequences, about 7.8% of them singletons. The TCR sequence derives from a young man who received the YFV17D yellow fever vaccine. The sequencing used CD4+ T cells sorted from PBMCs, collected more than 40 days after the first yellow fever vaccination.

CDR3 protein: CASSGGPGYTEAFF. For the CDR3, the DNA is TGTGCCAGCAGCGGGGGCCCAGGCTACACTGAAGCTTTCTTT. This chain connects TRBV7-6 to TRBJ1-1; D is possibly TRBD1 (6 bases). Germline values: CDR1 SGHVS, CDR2 FNYEAQ. V dropped 5 bases and J dropped 3 bases, with 13 bases sitting between them. The CDR3 covers 14 residues.